Listed here are 17 T cell receptor beta chains from one sample, sequenced in a study of beta chain features in type 1 diabetes. Expressed TCRB transcripts were sequenced after all isolated RNA was converted to cDNA. Method: immunoSEQ multiplex PCR; TCRdb's copy keeps in-frame clones and lacks some. The sample shows more than 120,000 clones, about 12% of them seen only once. Study results and caveats: For Type 1 diabetes patients, all four CD4+ subsets carried TCRB CDR3s that were moderately but significantly shorter.

The antigens these receptors bind are not known. The source material was central memory CD4+ T cells from blood. These TCRs come from a man aged 18 to 30 with type 1 diabetes.

The chain recombines TRBV15 with TRBJ1-2; 9 nucleotides line up with TRBD1. J lost 7 bases, V lost 2 bases, and 5 bases had no gene match. CDR3 length: 14 amino acids. CDR1 and CDR2 from the germline V gene are LNHNV and YYDKDF (reference sequence). The CDR3 nucleotides are TGTGCCACCAGCAGAAAACAGGGGGCGGGTGGCTACACCTTC. Translation gives CATSRKQGAGGYTF.

This clone was counted between two and nine times. CDR3 coding DNA: TGCGCCAGCAGCTTGGGGCAGAAGATGAACACTGAAGCTTTCTTT. Translating gives CASSLGQKMNTEAFF. The chain carries TRBV5-1 and TRBJ1-1; D not resolved. V was pared by 0 bases and J by 0 bases, with 9 bases between. The germline V gene has CDR1 SGHRS and CDR2 YFSETQ. The CDR3 has 15 residues.

This clone was observed at least ten times. V gene TRBV30 combines with J gene TRBJ1-6; D gene ambiguous. Trimming pared 6 bases from V and 10 bases from J, leaving 22 bases between. The CDR3 consists of 15 residues. Germline CDR1 and CDR2: GTSNPN and SVGIG (reference sequence). This CDR3 reads CACPPPGRSRSPLHF. CDR3 DNA sequence: TGTGCCTGCCCCCCGCCAGGCAGGAGCCGGTCACCCCTCCACTTT.

This clone was recorded a few times. The chain recombines TRBV18 with TRBJ1-1, with 8 bases identical to TRBD1. CDR3 length equals 13 residues. CDR1 is KGHSH and CDR2 is LQKENI in the germline V gene. J lost 3 bases, V lost 7 bases, and 4 bases had no gene match. The CDR3 DNA follows: TGTGCCAGCTTCCCGACAGGGGACACTGAAGCTTTCTTT. Residues: CASFPTGDTEAFF.

This clone came up a few times. The chain carries TRBV12-2 and TRBJ2-2; the listed D gene, TRBD1, was not tested against the DNA. TRBV12-2 is a known pseudogene. CDR3 length: 16 amino acids. CDR3 region: CASRFPDRGHTGELFF. The CDR3, as DNA: TGTGCAAGTCGCTTTCCCGACAGGGGGCACACCGGGGAGCTGTTTTTT.

This chain links TRBV30 with TRBJ2-2, with 7 bases aligning to TRBD1. Germline trimming cut 3 bases from V and 2 bases from J; bases unmatched to any gene: 3. CDR1 is GTSNPN, CDR2 SVGIG, per germline (reference sequence). This CDR3 is 14 amino acids long. This CDR3 reads CAWRGGSNTGELFF. The CDR3 region has the DNA TGTGCCTGGAGAGGGGGCTCAAACACCGGGGAGCTGTTTTTT.

The gene calls are TRBV6-5 and TRBJ2-2, with 7 positions matching TRBD1. Looked up from germline, CDR1 is MNHEY and CDR2 is SVGAGI. This CDR3 spans 14 amino acids. With 5 bases clipped from V and 5 bases from J, the junction kept 5 bases outside the gene matches. This CDR3 is CASSRPGGTGELFF. The CDR3 region has the DNA TGTGCCAGCAGTAGGCCAGGGGGAACCGGGGAGCTGTTTTTT.

The chain couples TRBV7-3 to TRBJ2-5; maybe TRBD2 (5 bases). The germline gives CDR1 SGHTA, CDR2 FQGTGA. CDR3 length: 14 residues. Trimming cost V 5 bases and J 4 bases, with 14 bases left between them. The chain's CDR3 is CASSGGIEGETQYF. CDR3 in DNA: TGTGCCAGCAGCGGTGGGATCGAGGGAGAGACCCAGTACTTC.

This clone has only a few counts. This chain connects TRBV29-1 to TRBJ2-1; 11 bases are shared with TRBD1. This CDR3 spans 16 amino acids. Germline V gene sequence: CDR1 SQVTM, CDR2 ANQGSEA. The V and J ends lost 6 bases and 3 bases, in that order; junction bases with no gene match: 10. In DNA, the CDR3 is TGCAGCGTGCAACCCTCCGGGACAGGGGGCTACAATGAGCAGTTCTTC. Translating gives CSVQPSGTGGYNEQFF.

This clone showed up just a few times. The rearrangement links TRBV30 to TRBJ1-1, with TRBD1 matching 8 bases. Germline-derived CDR1 and CDR2 are GTSNPN and SVGIG (reference sequence). The CDR3 spans 13 residues. The J segment lost 4 bases and the V segment lost 6 bases, leaving 7 bases of the junction unmatched. The DNA for the CDR3 is TGTGCCTGCTTACAGGGGGTGAGCACTGAAGCTTTCTTT. Translating gives CACLQGVSTEAFF.

The rearrangement links TRBV30 to TRBJ1-1, with D perhaps TRBD1 (6 bases). Per germline, CDR1 GTSNPN and CDR2 SVGIG (reference sequence). The V and J ends lost 3 bases and 6 bases respectively, with 14 bases between them. The CDR3 has 13 residues. The CDR3 spells CAWRTGSIAEAFF. The CDR3 DNA reads TGTGCCTGGAGGACAGGAAGCATCGCTGAAGCTTTCTTT.

This clone was seen at least ten times. This same CDR3 is encoded by further DNA sequences in the sample. The chain has TRBV9 and TRBJ1-1; D call uncertain. Per the germline V gene, CDR1 is SGDLS and CDR2 is YYNGEE. The V end was cut by 0 bases, the J end by 2 bases, with 5 bases between. CDR3 length equals 13 residues. The CDR3 loop is CASSVASNTEAFF. The CDR3 bases are TGTGCCAGCAGCGTAGCTTCAAACACTGAAGCTTTCTTT.

This clone was recorded at least ten times. This sequence joins TRBV23-1 and TRBJ1-4; D possibly corresponds to TRBD1 (5 bases). TRBV23-1 is sorted into the ORF group, with uncertain function. The CDR3 length is 17 residues. V lost 0 bases and J 4 bases, leaving 15 bases between the germline ends. The CDR3 loop is CASSQSKPGRFNEKLFF. For the CDR3, the DNA is TGCGCCAGCAGTCAATCAAAGCCGGGACGGTTTAATGAAAAACTGTTTTTT.

The J gene is TRBJ2-7, the V gene TRBV28; the D gene is possibly TRBD1 (5 bases). Germline CDR1 is MDHEN and CDR2 is SYDVKM. CDR3 length: 13 amino acids. Trimming removed 5 bases from V and 0 bases from J, with 8 bases in between. The CDR3 loop is CASSPGISYEQYF. The CDR3 DNA is TGTGCCAGCAGTCCAGGGATCTCCTACGAGCAGTACTTC.

This clone was picked up a small number of times. V gene TRBV7-2 combines with J gene TRBJ2-7; 7 positions match TRBD1. Trimming at V came to 2 bases and at J to 5 bases, leaving 3 bases not matched to a gene. Per germline, CDR1 SGHTA and CDR2 FQGNSA. The CDR3 is 13 amino acids. As DNA, the CDR3 is TGTGCCAGCAGCTTAACAGGGGATCACGAGCAGTACTTC. Translated: CASSLTGDHEQYF. Looking up the rest from reference TRBV7-2 and TRBJ2-7 gives the full variable domain: GAGVSQSPSNKVTEKGKDVELRCDPISGHTALYWYRQSLGQGLEFLIYFQGNSAPDKSGLPSDRFSAERTGGSVSTLTIQRTQQEDSAVYLCASSLTGDHEQYFGPGTRLTVT.

A note on this clone: Additional DNA sequences in this sample encode the identical CDR3. V and J are TRBV6-6 and TRBJ2-5; D ambiguous. The ends were cut back, 2 bases at V and 5 bases at J, with 9 bases in the middle. The CDR3 has 13 residues. Germline loops: CDR1 MNHNY, CDR2 SVGAGI (reference sequence). The CDR3 loop reads CASSYVSRETQYF. The CDR3 nucleotides read TGTGCCAGCAGTTACGTATCTCGGGAGACCCAGTACTTC.

J is TRBJ2-1 and V is TRBV18; no reliable D call. From germline, CDR1 is KGHSH and CDR2 LQKENI. CDR3 size: 13 residues. Trimming shortened V by 3 bases and J by 8 bases, and 11 bases separated the two germline ends. For the CDR3, the DNA is TGTGCCAGCTCACCCCAAGGACGACATGAGCAGTTCTTC. Translation gives CASSPQGRHEQFF.